This passage covers 14 T cell receptor beta chains from one sample sequenced in a study of blood T cell repertoires in COVID-19. The table came from immunoSEQ multiplex PCR; TCRdb's copy has only in-frame clones and leaves some out. The sample shows 390,000 or so clones, 85% to 90% of them seen only once. Specimen: peripheral blood. The receptors stem from a man between 18 and 35 years old with active or convalescent COVID-19.

A word on this clone: A read error may produce the germline difference seen at one junction end. This sequence joins TRBV7-9 and TRBJ2-6; a possible D gene is TRBD1 (5 bases). CDR1 SEHNR and CDR2 FQNEAQ come from the germline V gene (reference sequence). CDR3 length: 12 residues. The CDR3 region is CASPTGANVLTF. The CDR3 nucleotides are TGTGCCAGTCCTACTGGGGCCAACGTGCTGACTTTC.

The chain combines TRBV10-3 with TRBJ2-3; 7 nucleotides agree with TRBD2. The CDR3 totals 16 residues. V trimming: 3 bases; J trimming: 1 base; junction bases outside the gene matches: 7. Per the germline V gene, CDR1 is ENHRY and CDR2 is SYGVKD. CDR3 bases: TGTGCCATCAGTGACAGTTTGGCGGGGGGCACAGATACGCAGTATTTT. Encoded protein: CAISDSLAGGTDTQYF.

The V gene is TRBV9, the J gene TRBJ2-3; TRBD2 matches at 13 bases. V lost 4 bases to trimming and J lost 0 bases; unmatched junction nucleotides: 2. The CDR3 spans 16 residues. Germline V lookup: CDR1 SGDLS, CDR2 YYNGEE. The CDR3 loop reads CASSTTSGGSTDTQYF. CDR3 in DNA: TGTGCCAGCAGCACGACTAGCGGGGGGAGCACAGATACGCAGTATTTT.

The chain recombines TRBV18 with TRBJ2-5; tentative D call: TRBD1 (7 bases). CDR3 length: 15 residues. Trimming removed 4 bases at V and 2 bases at J, with 14 bases between. Germline V gene sequence: CDR1 KGHSH, CDR2 LQKENI. The CDR3 DNA follows: TGTGCCAGCTCACTCAATCAGGGGGGACAAGAGACCCAGTACTTC. Amino acids: CASSLNQGGQETQYF.

This chain uses TRBV28 with TRBJ1-3, with a possible D match to TRBD1 (5 bases). Per germline, CDR1 MDHEN and CDR2 SYDVKM. This CDR3 is built from 15 residues. With 7 bases removed from V and 5 bases from J, the gap between germline ends came to 18 bases. The CDR3 DNA follows: TGTGCCAGCACCCGCGACCCCAGGGAACGAAACACCATATATTTT. The encoded protein is CASTRDPRERNTIYF.

This clone showed up just a few times. The chain links TRBV19 to TRBJ1-4; TRBD1 is a possible D gene (5 bases). Germline assignment: CDR1 LNHDA and CDR2 SQIVND (reference sequence). CDR3 length equals 14 residues. Trimming left V 3 bases short and J 11 bases short, with 16 bases between. CDR3 in amino acids: CASSIMKSGVKLFF. The DNA of the CDR3 is TGTGCCAGTAGTATTATGAAGTCGGGGGTGAAACTGTTTTTT.

The chain recombines TRBV9 with TRBJ2-1; possibly TRBD2 for D (7 bases). Germline V gene sequence: CDR1 SGDLS, CDR2 YYNGEE. The CDR3 sequence is 15 residues long. Trimming cost V 6 bases and J 1 base, with 14 bases left between them. This CDR3 is CASTQGGASYNEQFF. In DNA form, the CDR3 reads TGTGCCAGCACCCAAGGGGGGGCATCCTACAATGAGCAGTTCTTC.

The rearrangement joins TRBV6-5 to TRBJ2-2; 7 bases are shared with TRBD2. The CDR3 is 15 amino acids. Trimming took 10 bases from V and 2 from J; bases not matched to a gene: 10. Germline-derived CDR1 and CDR2 are MNHEY and SVGAGI. The CDR3 sequence: CATRSGLINTGELFF. The DNA for the CDR3 is TGTGCCACCAGATCGGGACTAATAAACACCGGGGAGCTGTTTTTT.

V usage is TRBV27 and J usage is TRBJ1-6, with D possibly matching TRBD1 (5 bases). Germline CDR1 and CDR2: MNHEY and SMNVEV (reference sequence). The CDR3 length is 12 residues. V lost 11 bases and J 9 bases, leaving 14 bases between the germline ends. The CDR3 here is CAAGKGSSPLHF. For the CDR3, the DNA is TGTGCCGCAGGGAAGGGGTCTTCACCCCTCCACTTT.

The V call is TRBV2, the J call TRBJ2-3; D remains ambiguous. Trimming stripped 7 bases from V and 5 bases from J, with 10 bases between. The CDR3 consists of 12 residues. The germline CDR1 and CDR2 sequences are SNHLY and FYNNEI. The CDR3 is CASILALDTQYF. The CDR3 DNA is TGTGCCAGCATCTTAGCTCTAGATACGCAGTATTTT. Using reference TRBV2 and TRBJ2-3 for the parts outside the CDR3, the full variable domain is EPEVTQTPSHQVTQMGQEVILRCVPISNHLYFYWYRQILGQKVEFLVSFYNNEISEKSEIFDDQFSVERPDGSNFTLKIRSTKLEDSAMYFCASILALDTQYFGPGTRLTVL.

As regards this clone: Germline and junction disagree at one end, which may indicate a read error. The V gene is TRBV7-9, the J gene TRBJ1-5; D gene unclear. The CDR3 runs 12 residues. Germline CDR1 reads SEHNR; CDR2 reads FQNEAQ (reference sequence). Here the CDR3 reads CASTADNQSQHF. CDR3 nucleotides: TGTGCCAGCACGGCAGACAATCAGTCCCAGCATTTT. Full variable domain (outside the CDR3, taken from reference TRBV7-9 and TRBJ1-5): DTGVSQNPRHKITKRGQNVTFRCDPISEHNRLYWYRQTLGQGPEFLTYFQNEAQLEKSRLLSDRFSAERPKGSFSTLEIQRTEQGDSAMYLCASTADNQSQHFGDGTRLSIL.

The CDR3 spells CSGRASGNLGEQYF. The CDR3 DNA follows: TGCAGCGGGAGGGCTAGCGGGAATCTCGGCGAGCAGTACTTC. The rearrangement links TRBV29-1 to TRBJ2-7, with TRBD2 matching 9 bases. Trimming at V came to 7 bases and at J to 6 bases, leaving 13 bases not matched to a gene. Per germline, CDR1 SQVTM and CDR2 ANQGSEA. CDR3 length: 14 amino acids.

The chain is built from TRBV4-1 and TRBJ1-4; D ambiguous. The length of the CDR3 is 17 residues. Germline assignment: CDR1 MGHRA and CDR2 YSYEKL. V lost 3 bases, J lost 8 bases, and 22 bases lay in between. This CDR3 is CASSHPRSTDSGEKLFF. In nucleotides, the CDR3 is TGCGCCAGCAGCCACCCCAGGTCGACCGACTCGGGGGAAAAACTGTTTTTT.

This clone was detected once. The V gene is TRBV7-8, the J gene TRBJ2-5; 10 nucleotides agree with TRBD2. CDR3 size: 17 residues. V gave up 5 bases and J gave up 9 bases; unmatched junction bases: 18. Germline V lookup: CDR1 SGHVS, CDR2 FQNEAQ. The CDR3, as DNA: TGTGCCAGCAGCCTTAAACTAGCGGGGTATTACGAGGAGGCCCAGTACTTC. It translates to CASSLKLAGYYEEAQYF.